Reported below is one T cell receptor (beta chain). When the RNA was reverse transcribed, random hexamers were used with an input of roughly 0.45 to 1 ug. TCRdb re-called the immunoSEQ multiplex PCR reads with MiXCR, one entry per CDR3 protein. The table records 95,000 to 150,000 distinct CDR3 sequences, roughly 95% of them present only once. This CDR3 is built from 12 residues. Per the germline V gene, CDR1 is SQVTM and CDR2 is ANQGSEA. V gave up 4 bases and J gave up 0 bases, with 4 bases separating them. The data stem from a study of CD8 T cells in Susac syndrome. The specimen was CD4+ T cells from PBMCs. This chain joins TRBV29-1 and TRBJ2-4; the D is unclear. This TCR was sampled from a human donor with Susac syndrome. CDR3 sequence: CSVVIAKNIQYF. The CDR3 DNA reads as TGCAGCGTTGTAATAGCCAAAAACATTCAGTACTTC. The full variable domain, completed using reference TRBV29-1 and TRBJ2-4, is SAVISQKPSRDICQRGTSLTIQCQVDSQVTMMFWYRQQPGQSLTLIATANQGSEATYESGFVIDKFPISRPNLTFSTLTVSNMSPEDSSIYLCSVVIAKNIQYFGAGTRLSVL.